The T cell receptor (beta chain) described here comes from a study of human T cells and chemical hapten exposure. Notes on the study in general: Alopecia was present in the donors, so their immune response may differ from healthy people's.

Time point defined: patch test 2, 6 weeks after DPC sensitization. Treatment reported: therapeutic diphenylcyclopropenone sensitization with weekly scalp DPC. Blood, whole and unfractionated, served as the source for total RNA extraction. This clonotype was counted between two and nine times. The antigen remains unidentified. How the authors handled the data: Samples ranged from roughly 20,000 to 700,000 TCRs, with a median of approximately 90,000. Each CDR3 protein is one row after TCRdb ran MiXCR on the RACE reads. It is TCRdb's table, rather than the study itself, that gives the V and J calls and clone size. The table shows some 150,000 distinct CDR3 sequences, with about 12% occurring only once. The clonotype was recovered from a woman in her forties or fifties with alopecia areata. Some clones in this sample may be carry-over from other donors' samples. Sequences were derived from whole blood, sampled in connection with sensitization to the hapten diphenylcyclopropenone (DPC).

DNA for the CDR3: TGCAGCGTTATGGCTAGGCAGACGAACACCGGGGAGCTGTTTTTT. This codes for CSVMARQTNTGELFF. The genes are TRBV29-1 and TRBJ2-2; D unclear. Germline-derived CDR1 and CDR2 are SQVTM and ANQGSEA. V was trimmed by 5 bases and J by 0 bases, leaving 13 bases between them. CDR3 size: 15 residues.